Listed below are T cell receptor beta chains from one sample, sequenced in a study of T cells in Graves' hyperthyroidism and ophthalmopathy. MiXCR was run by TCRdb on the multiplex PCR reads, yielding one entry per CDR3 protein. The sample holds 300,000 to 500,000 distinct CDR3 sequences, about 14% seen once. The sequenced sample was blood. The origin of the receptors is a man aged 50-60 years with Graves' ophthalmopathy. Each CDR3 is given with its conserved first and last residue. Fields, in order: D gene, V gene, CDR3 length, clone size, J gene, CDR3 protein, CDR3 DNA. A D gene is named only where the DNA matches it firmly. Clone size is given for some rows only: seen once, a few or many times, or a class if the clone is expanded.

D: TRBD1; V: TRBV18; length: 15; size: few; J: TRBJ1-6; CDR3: CASSPGQGATPPLHF; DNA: TGTGCCAGCTCACCGGGACAGGGGGCGACGCCACCCCTCCACTTT
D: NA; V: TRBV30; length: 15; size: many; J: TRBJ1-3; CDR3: CAWSVRTGMGNTIYF; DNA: TGTGCCTGGAGTGTCCGTACAGGGATGGGAAACACCATATATTTT
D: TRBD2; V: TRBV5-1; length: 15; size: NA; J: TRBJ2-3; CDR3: CASSLPSGGTDTQYF; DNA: TGCGCCAGCAGCTTACCTAGCGGCGGCACAGATACGCAGTATTTT
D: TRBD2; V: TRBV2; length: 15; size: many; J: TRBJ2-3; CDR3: CASKGTSASTDTQYF; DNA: TGTGCCAGCAAAGGGACTAGCGCTAGCACAGATACGCAGTATTTT
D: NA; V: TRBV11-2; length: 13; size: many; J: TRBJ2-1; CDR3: CASSLDPPNEQFF; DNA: TGTGCCAGCAGCTTAGATCCCCCCAATGAGCAGTTCTTC
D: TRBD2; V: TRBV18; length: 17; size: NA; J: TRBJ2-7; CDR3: CASSPPLFGGNSYEQYF; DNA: TGTGCCAGCTCACCACCGTTATTCGGGGGGAACTCCTACGAGCAGTACTTC
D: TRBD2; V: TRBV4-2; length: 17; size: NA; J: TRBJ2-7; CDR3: CASSHTTGTSGSYEQYF; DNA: TGTGCCAGCAGCCATACCACGGGGACTAGCGGATCCTACGAGCAGTACTTC
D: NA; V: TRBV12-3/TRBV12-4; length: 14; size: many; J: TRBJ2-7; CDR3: CASSFLASLSEQYF; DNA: TGTGCCAGCAGTTTTCTTGCGTCCCTCAGCGAGCAGTACTTC
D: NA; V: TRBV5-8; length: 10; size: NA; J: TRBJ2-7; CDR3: CASSFPQQYF; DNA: TGTGCCAGCAGCTTCCCTCAGCAGTACTTC
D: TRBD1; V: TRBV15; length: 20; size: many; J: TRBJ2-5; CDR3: CATSRYRGSGVGRRDETQYF; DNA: TGTGCCACCAGCAGATACAGGGGAAGTGGGGTAGGCCGAAGGGATGAGACCCAGTACTTC
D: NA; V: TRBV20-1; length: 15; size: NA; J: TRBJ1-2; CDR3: CSASPRDTQSRGYTF; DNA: TGCAGTGCTAGCCCCCGGGACACTCAATCGAGGGGCTACACCTTC
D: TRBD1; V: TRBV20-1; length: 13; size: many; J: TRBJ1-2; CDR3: CSAKDRGREGYTF; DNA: TGCAGTGCCAAAGACAGGGGGCGTGAAGGCTACACCTTC
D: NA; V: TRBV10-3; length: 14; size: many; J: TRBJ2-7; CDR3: CAIRNTGTTYEQYF; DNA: TGTGCCATCAGAAATACAGGTACCACCTACGAGCAGTACTTC
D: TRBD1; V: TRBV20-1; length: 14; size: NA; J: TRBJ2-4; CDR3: CSARKEQGVPIQYF; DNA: TGCAGTGCTAGAAAGGAACAGGGGGTCCCCATTCAGTACTTC
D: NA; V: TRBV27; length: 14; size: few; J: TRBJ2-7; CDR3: CASSSTLVSYEQYF; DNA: TGTGCCAGCAGTTCGACCTTGGTCTCCTACGAGCAGTACTTC
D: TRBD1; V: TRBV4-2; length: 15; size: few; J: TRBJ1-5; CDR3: CASSPRQGSPQPQHF; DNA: TGTGCCAGCAGCCCCCGACAGGGAAGTCCTCAGCCCCAGCATTTT
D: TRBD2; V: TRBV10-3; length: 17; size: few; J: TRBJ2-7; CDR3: CAISESRGLAGLYEQYF; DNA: TGTGCCATCAGTGAGTCGAGAGGACTAGCGGGATTATACGAGCAGTACTTC
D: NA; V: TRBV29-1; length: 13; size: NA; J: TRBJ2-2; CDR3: CSVATRGNGELFF; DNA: TGCAGCGTTGCCACCAGGGGAAACGGGGAGCTGTTTTTT
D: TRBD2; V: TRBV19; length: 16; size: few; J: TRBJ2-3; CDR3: CASSDGLGSGTDTQYF; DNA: TGTGCCAGTTCCGACGGACTAGGGAGCGGCACAGATACGCAGTATTTT
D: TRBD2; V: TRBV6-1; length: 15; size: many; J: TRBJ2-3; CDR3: CASSSAAGGGDTQYF; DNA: TGTGCCAGCAGTTCCGCTGCGGGGGGCGGAGATACGCAGTATTTT
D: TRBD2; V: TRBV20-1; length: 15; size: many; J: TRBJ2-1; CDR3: CSAASGREEYNEQFF; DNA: TGCAGTGCTGCTAGCGGGAGGGAGGAGTACAATGAGCAGTTCTTC
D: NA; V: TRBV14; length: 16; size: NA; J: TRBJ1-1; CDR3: CASSQDFGRWSRGAFF; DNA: TGTGCCAGCAGCCAAGATTTCGGACGATGGAGCCGTGGAGCTTTCTTT
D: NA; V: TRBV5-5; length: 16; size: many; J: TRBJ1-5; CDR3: CASSLAGRGTGSSQHF; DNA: TGTGCCAGCAGCTTGGCCGGGCGGGGGACGGGTTCTTCCCAGCATTTT